This record looks at one TCR beta chain sequence and its context. There are 14 residues in the CDR3. J was trimmed by 3 bases and V by 5 bases; bases with no gene match: 6. Germline V gene sequence: CDR1 LNHDA, CDR2 SQIVND (reference sequence). The sample belongs to a study of blood T cell repertoires in COVID-19. Authors' data handling: From reference gene primer amplification, estimates of nucleated cell counts were derived. TCRdb's table, derived via immunoSEQ multiplex PCR, lists solely in-frame clones and lacks some. The V and J calls and the clone size are those of that table, but D and trimming were determined from the DNA. This sample has more than 350,000 clones, with more than 75% found just once. Clinical histories supplied by participants themselves formed the basis of cohort assignment. Two negative PCRs, clearance, or symptom resolution had been documented for recovered Cohort 3 donors.

The source is a woman aged 45 to 65 who had recovered from COVID-19. The rearrangement joins TRBV19 to TRBJ1-2; 7 positions agree with TRBD1. The specimen was PBMCs or T cells enriched from blood (not recorded which). CDR3 amino acids: CASSPPGQYYGYTF. In nucleotides, the CDR3 is TGTGCCAGTAGTCCCCCGGGACAGTACTATGGCTACACCTTC.